This TCR beta chain emerged from a study of blood T cell repertoires in COVID-19. Overall study: The analysed material was cDNA or gDNA that came from T cells, B-cell-depleted T cells, or PBMCs.

Germline lookup yields CDR1 SGHRS and CDR2 YFSETQ. The CDR3 totals 20 residues. After removal of 2 bases from V and 5 bases from J, the junction contained 14 bases not matched to a gene. Sequencing was performed with immunoSEQ multiplex PCR; in TCRdb, only in-frame clones are kept and a portion is missing. This sample yields 50,000 to 80,000 clones, of which 88% are seen a single time; around 10% belongs to the top ten. Researchers sorted participants into cohorts using their self-reported clinical history. The chain combines TRBV5-1 with TRBJ2-2; 14 bases are shared with TRBD2. The specimen sequenced was PBMCs or T cells enriched from blood (not recorded which). The clonotype originates from a woman in her 40s who had recovered from COVID-19. CDR3 protein: CASSFDNEGLAGAWTGELFF. The CDR3, as DNA: TGCGCCAGCAGCTTCGACAACGAGGGACTAGCGGGGGCGTGGACCGGGGAGCTGTTTTTT. Complete variable domain (other parts from reference TRBV5-1 and TRBJ2-2): KAGVTQTPRYLIKTRGQQVTLSCSPISGHRSVSWYQQTPGQGLQFLFEYFSETQRNKGNFPGRFSGRQFSNSRSEMNVSTLELGDSALYLCASSFDNEGLAGAWTGELFFGEGSRLTVL.